This TCR beta chain was captured in a study of blood T cell repertoires in COVID-19. The V segment lost 3 bases and the J segment 2 bases; nucleotides outside the gene matches: 7. Germline V gives CDR1 LNHDA, CDR2 SQIVND (reference sequence). The length of the CDR3 is 17 residues. Repertoires were generated with immunoSEQ multiplex PCR, while TCRdb's copy carries only in-frame clones and drops some. The sample carries some 250,000 clones, 87% recorded once. The TCR sequence derives from a man aged 55 to 70 who had recovered from COVID-19. The V and J genes are TRBV19 and TRBJ1-1; 12 bases map to TRBD1. The sample taken for sequencing was peripheral blood. CDR3 sequence (DNA): TGTGCCAGTAGTATCCTTCCCGGGACAGGGGGCAACACTGAAGCTTTCTTT. Residues: CASSILPGTGGNTEAFF.